Listed here are 11 T cell receptor beta chains from one sample, sequenced in a study of blood T cells in healthy people across ages (dated by TCRdb to between 2015 and 2016). To prepare the library, 5' RACE was applied. Sequencing relied on an Illumina HiSeq 2500. A second PCR of about 6 to 11 cycles was run with a J-beta primer mix and a sample-barcoded 5' primer. TCRdb itself trimmed the public reads at Q25 with fastp, ran MiXCR and retained productive beta chains. Every distinct CDR3 protein forms one entry, paired with its most common genes and DNA. The table for this sample lists 1,300,000 or so distinct CDR3 sequences; approximately 59% of them were counted only once. More than 6% of the sample is in the top ten clones. Sequencing was carried out using blood. These receptors all stem from a young man in good health.

The chain employs TRBV2 and TRBJ1-4; D gene uncertain. The CDR3 runs 14 residues. V was pared by 1 base and J by 8 bases, with 11 bases between. Germline-derived CDR1 and CDR2 are SNHLY and FYNNEI. CDR3 amino acids: CASSEEGIREKLFF. CDR3 sequence (DNA): TGTGCCAGCAGTGAAGAAGGGATTCGGGAAAAACTGTTTTTT.

This sequence joins TRBV4-1 and TRBJ2-7, with 11 bases lining up with TRBD2. The V gene's germline CDR1 is MGHRA and CDR2 YSYEKL. The V segment lost 4 bases and the J segment 2 bases; nucleotides outside the gene matches: 4. The CDR3 has 15 residues. The CDR3 here is CASSLLAGVAYEQYF. The CDR3 DNA reads TGCGCCAGCAGCCTACTAGCGGGAGTCGCCTACGAGCAGTACTTC.

The V and J genes are TRBV30 and TRBJ2-5, with D perhaps matching TRBD2 (6 bases). CDR1 is GTSNPN and CDR2 is SVGIG in the germline V gene (reference sequence). The CDR3 has 14 residues. Trimming took off 3 bases at V and 3 bases at J, with 14 bases between the two ends. The CDR3 is CAWSPWGGEETQYF. The CDR3 nucleotides are TGTGCCTGGAGCCCGTGGGGCGGGGAAGAGACCCAGTACTTC.

The rearrangement links TRBV7-9 to TRBJ1-2; D not resolved. CDR1 and CDR2 (germline): SEHNR, FQNEAQ (reference sequence). CDR3 length: 15 amino acids. With 5 bases removed from V and 3 bases from J, the gap between germline ends came to 16 bases. This chain's CDR3 is CASSKAVTGYYGYTF. The CDR3 DNA is TGTGCCAGCAGCAAAGCGGTGACTGGCTACTATGGCTACACCTTC.

This clonotype came up a few times. This chain joins TRBV6-2 or TRBV6-3 and TRBJ1-2; the D is unclear. V lost 3 bases and J 8 bases, leaving 16 bases between the germline ends. Per germline, CDR1 MNHEY and CDR2 SVGEGT. The length of the CDR3 is 14 residues. The CDR3 sequence: CASSYPDGGNGYTF. For the CDR3, the DNA is TGTGCCAGCAGTTATCCCGACGGAGGTAACGGCTACACCTTC.

The chain has TRBV9 and TRBJ2-4, with D perhaps assigned TRBD1 or TRBD2 (5 bases each). Germline V CDR1 and CDR2: SGDLS, YYNGEE. This CDR3 is 17 amino acids long. The ends were cut back, 0 bases at V and 3 bases at J, with 16 bases in the middle. CDR3 in amino acids: CASSVAGEGRVKNIQYF. The CDR3 DNA reads TGTGCCAGCAGCGTAGCTGGTGAGGGGCGAGTCAAAAACATTCAGTACTTC.

The chain joins TRBV6-5 to TRBJ2-3; D is perhaps TRBD1 (6 bases). The CDR3 has 15 residues. V lost 6 bases, J lost 4 bases, and 17 bases lay in between. Germline values: CDR1 MNHEY, CDR2 SVGAGI. The CDR3 region is CASSQTGRKSDTQYF. CDR3 sequence (DNA): TGTGCCAGCAGCCAGACAGGACGCAAGTCAGATACGCAGTATTTT.

This clonotype turned up a few times. This chain uses TRBV4-1 with TRBJ2-5; possibly TRBD1 for D (6 bases). Trimming shortened V by 4 bases and J by 3 bases, and 9 bases separated the two germline ends. This CDR3 region has 13 residues. The germline V gene encodes CDR1 MGHRA and CDR2 YSYEKL. As DNA, the CDR3 is TGCGCCAGCAGCCGAGGGGGAGAAGAGACCCAGTACTTC. Amino acid sequence: CASSRGGEETQYF.

This rearrangement joins TRBV20-1 to TRBJ1-2; tentatively, D is TRBD1 (5 bases). Trimming removed 1 base at V and 10 bases at J, with 10 bases between. This CDR3 has 11 amino acids. The germline V gene encodes CDR1 DFQATT and CDR2 SNEGSKA (reference sequence). The CDR3 is CSARGGGTYTF. CDR3 nucleotide sequence: TGCAGTGCTAGAGGGGGGGGGACCTACACCTTC.

Details on this clonotype: At one end the junction does not follow the germline gene, possibly because of a read error. The chain combines TRBV4-2 with TRBJ2-3; 9 bases line up with TRBD2. CDR3 length: 15 amino acids. Germline CDR1 reads LGHNA; CDR2 reads YNFKEQ. CDR3 nucleotide sequence: TGTGCCGGCAGCCAAGAGGGGACTAGCACAGATACGCAGTATTTC. Encoded protein: CAGSQEGTSTDTQYF.

The CDR3 is CASTDTGTVYGYTF. The CDR3 DNA reads as TGTGCCAGCACTGACACCGGGACAGTCTATGGCTACACCTTC. This chain joins TRBV28 and TRBJ1-2, with 7 bases identical to TRBD1. Germline CDR1 is MDHEN and CDR2 is SYDVKM. With 7 bases clipped from V and 4 bases from J, the junction kept 9 bases outside the gene matches. This CDR3 has 14 residues.